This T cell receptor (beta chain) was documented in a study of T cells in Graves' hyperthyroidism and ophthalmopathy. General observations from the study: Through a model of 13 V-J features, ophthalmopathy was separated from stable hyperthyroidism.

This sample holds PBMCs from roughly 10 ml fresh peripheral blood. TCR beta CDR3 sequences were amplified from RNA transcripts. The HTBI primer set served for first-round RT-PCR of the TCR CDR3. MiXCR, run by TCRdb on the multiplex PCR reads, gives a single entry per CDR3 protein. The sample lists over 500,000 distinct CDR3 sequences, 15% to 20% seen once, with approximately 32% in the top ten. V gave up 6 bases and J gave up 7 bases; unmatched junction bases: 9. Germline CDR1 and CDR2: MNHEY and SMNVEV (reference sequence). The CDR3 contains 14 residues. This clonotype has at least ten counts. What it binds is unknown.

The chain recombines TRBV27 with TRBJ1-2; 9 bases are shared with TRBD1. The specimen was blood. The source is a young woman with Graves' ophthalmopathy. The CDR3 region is CASRPRDRVGGYTF. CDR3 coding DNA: TGTGCCAGCAGGCCCAGGGACAGGGTGGGTGGCTACACCTTC.